Below are 10 T cell receptor beta chains sequenced from a single sample in a study of blood T cell repertoires in COVID-19. The table came from immunoSEQ multiplex PCR; TCRdb's copy has only in-frame clones and leaves some out. The data show about 170,000 clones, 84% seen once. Sequenced material: PBMCs or T cells enriched from blood (not recorded which). These receptors were collected from a man aged 45 to 65 who had recovered from COVID-19.

The chain uses TRBV5-1 and TRBJ2-7; 11 bases map to TRBD1. V was clipped by 4 bases and J by 2 bases; unmatched bases: 11. Germline CDR1 SGHRS, CDR2 YFSETQ. The CDR3 length is 17 residues. The CDR3 loop is CASSQMGQGGNPYEQYF. CDR3 coding DNA: TGCGCCAGCAGCCAGATGGGACAGGGGGGCAATCCCTACGAGCAGTACTTC.

V is TRBV9 and J is TRBJ2-7; D may be TRBD1 (5 bases). V was pared by 3 bases and J by 1 base, with 11 bases between. Germline V lookup: CDR1 SGDLS, CDR2 YYNGEE. The CDR3 contains 14 residues. The DNA of the CDR3 is TGTGCCAGCAGCGCGACAGACAGATCCTACGAGCAGTACTTC. It translates to CASSATDRSYEQYF.

This chain links TRBV3-1 (or the pseudogene TRBV3-2) with TRBJ2-1; 10 nucleotides match TRBD2. Germline V gene sequence: CDR1 LGHDT, CDR2 YNNKEL (reference sequence). The CDR3 runs to 13 residues. The trim removed 6 bases at V and 10 bases at J, leaving 6 bases unmatched. Here the CDR3 DNA reads TGTGCCAGCAGACCGAGCGGGGGGGACGAGCAGTTCTTC. Its translation: CASRPSGGDEQFF.

The chain recombines TRBV28 with TRBJ1-2, with 8 bases that match TRBD1. The CDR3 loop spans 16 amino acids. Germline V gene data show CDR1 as MDHEN and CDR2 as SYDVKM. J was trimmed by 3 bases and V by 1 base; bases with no gene match: 7. The CDR3 DNA reads TGTGCCAGCAGTTTATCTCCGCAGGGGGCTTACTATGGCTACACCTTC. Encoded protein: CASSLSPQGAYYGYTF.

The genes are TRBV3-1 (or the pseudogene TRBV3-2) and TRBJ1-1; D is undetermined. The CDR3 length is 13 residues. Germline V CDR1 and CDR2: LGHDT, YNNKEL (reference sequence). The V and J ends lost 1 base and 8 bases respectively, with 11 bases between them. The DNA for the CDR3 is TGTGCCAGCAGCCAAGTTGGAGGGCGCGAAGCTTTCTTT. Amino acid sequence: CASSQVGGREAFF.

This chain uses TRBV19 with TRBJ1-2; D is undetermined. The CDR3 has 12 amino acids. V shed 7 bases and J shed 2 bases, with 8 bases lying between them. Germline-derived CDR1 and CDR2 are LNHDA and SQIVND (reference sequence). In nucleotides, the CDR3 is TGTGCCAGTAATAGAGGAAACTATGGCTACACCTTC. Its translation is CASNRGNYGYTF. The entire variable domain, with the rest obtained from reference TRBV19 and TRBJ1-2, is as follows: DGGITQSPKYLFRKEGQNVTLSCEQNLNHDAMYWYRQDPGQGLRLIYYSQIVNDFQKGDIAEGYSVSREKKESFPLTVTSAQKNPTAFYLCASNRGNYGYTFGSGTRLTVV.

This clone was seen only a few times. The chain joins TRBV19 to TRBJ1-2; 7 bases are shared with TRBD1. V gave up 2 bases and J gave up 6 bases; unmatched junction bases: 3. CDR1 is LNHDA and CDR2 is SQIVND in the germline V gene (reference sequence). This CDR3 region has 13 residues. CDR3 amino acids: CASSIRGGNGYTF. The CDR3 region has the DNA TGTGCCAGTAGTATAAGAGGGGGCAATGGCTACACCTTC.

For this clone: The junction departs from germline at one end; a sequencing error may be responsible. This chain uses TRBV19 with TRBJ1-3; D is possibly TRBD1 (5 bases). The CDR3 loop spans 14 amino acids. Looked up from germline, CDR1 is LNHDA and CDR2 is SQIVND (reference sequence). The CDR3 loop reads CASSNKQGGKTIYF. The CDR3 nucleotides read TGTGCCAGTAGTAACAAGCAGGGTGGAAAAACCATATATTTT.

This chain joins TRBV6-6 and TRBJ1-5; no firm D call. V lost 5 bases to trimming and J lost 2 bases, with 19 bases between them. CDR3 length: 17 amino acids. Per germline, CDR1 MNHNY and CDR2 SVGAGI (reference sequence). The CDR3: CASSRTGGGSGNQPQHF. For the CDR3, the DNA is TGTGCCAGCAGTCGCACTGGAGGCGGATCCGGCAATCAGCCCCAGCATTTT.

This clone was seen repeatedly, ten times or more. The gene calls are TRBV4-1 and TRBJ2-7; TRBD2 might be the D (7 bases). V was cut by 1 base and J by 6 bases, with 28 bases left in between. Per the germline V gene, CDR1 is MGHRA and CDR2 is YSYEKL. The CDR3 totals 19 residues. The DNA for the CDR3 is TGCGCCAGCAGCCAAGTCCCCCCATTTGGCGGGGGCCAGCGGTCCGAGCAGTACTTC. Translating it yields CASSQVPPFGGGQRSEQYF.